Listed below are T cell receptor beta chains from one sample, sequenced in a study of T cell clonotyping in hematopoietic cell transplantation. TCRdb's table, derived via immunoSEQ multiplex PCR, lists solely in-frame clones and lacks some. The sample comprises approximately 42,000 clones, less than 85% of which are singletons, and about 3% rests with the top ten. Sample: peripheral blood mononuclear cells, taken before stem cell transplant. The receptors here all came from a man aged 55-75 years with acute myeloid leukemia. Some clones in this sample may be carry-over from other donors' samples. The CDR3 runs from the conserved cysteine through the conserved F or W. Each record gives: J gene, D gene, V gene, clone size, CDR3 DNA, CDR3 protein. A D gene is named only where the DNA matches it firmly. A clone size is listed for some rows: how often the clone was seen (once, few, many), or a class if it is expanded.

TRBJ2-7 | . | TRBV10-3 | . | TGTGCCATCAGTGATACCGCCTTACAGGGATCCTCCTACGAGCAGTACTTC | CAISDTALQGSSYEQYF
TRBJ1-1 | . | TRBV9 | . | TGTGCCAGCAGCGTAGATGGGTTGAGGAACACTGAAGCTTTCTTT | CASSVDGLRNTEAFF
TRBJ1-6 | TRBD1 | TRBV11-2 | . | TGTGCCAGCAGCCCGAGACAGGGGGATTCACCCCTCCACTTT | CASSPRQGDSPLHF
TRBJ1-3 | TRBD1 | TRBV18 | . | TGTGCCAGCTCGGAAGGGACAGACCCATTCGGAAACACCATATATTTT | CASSEGTDPFGNTIYF
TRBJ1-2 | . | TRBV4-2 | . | TGTGCCAGCAGCCAAGACGGGCAGGGCTGGGGCTACACCTTC | CASSQDGQGWGYTF
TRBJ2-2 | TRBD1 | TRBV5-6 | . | TGTGCCAGCAGCTTCTTTCAGGGACAGGGGAACACCGGGGAGCTGTTTTTT | CASSFFQGQGNTGELFF
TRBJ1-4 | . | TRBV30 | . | TGTGCCTGGAGTGTTCGAGAAAAACTGTTTTTT | CAWSVREKLFF
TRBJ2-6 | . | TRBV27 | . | TGTGCCAGCAGTTTTGTGGAGGGGGTCAGGGAGGGGGCCAACGTCCTGACTTTC | CASSFVEGVREGANVLTF
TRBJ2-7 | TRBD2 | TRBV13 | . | TGTGCCAGCAGTTCCGGGACTAGGGTCCACGAGCAGTACTTC | CASSSGTRVHEQYF
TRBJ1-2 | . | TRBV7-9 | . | TGTGCCAGCAGCTTAGCACAACTCAACGGGGGCTACACCTTC | CASSLAQLNGGYTF
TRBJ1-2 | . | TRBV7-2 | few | TGTGCCAGCAGCATGACCGTGGGTGTCAATGGCTACACCTTC | CASSMTVGVNGYTF
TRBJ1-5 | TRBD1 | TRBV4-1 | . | TGCGCCAGTAGGGACAGCAAGGGAGGCAATCAGCCCCAGCATTTT | CASRDSKGGNQPQHF
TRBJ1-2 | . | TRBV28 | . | TGTGCCAGCAGCTCCTCCCTTATAGTGGATGGCTACACCTTC | CASSSSLIVDGYTF
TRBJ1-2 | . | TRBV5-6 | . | TGTGCCAGCAGCCGTCCCGGGATCTTTAACTATGGCTACACCTTC | CASSRPGIFNYGYTF
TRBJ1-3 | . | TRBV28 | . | TGTGCCGTTAGGGGCTCTGGAAACACCATATATTTT | CAVRGSGNTIYF
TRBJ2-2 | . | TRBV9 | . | TGTGCCAGCAGCGTAATCCCGTGGACCGGGGAGCTGTTTTTT | CASSVIPWTGELFF
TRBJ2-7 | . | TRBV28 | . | TGTGCCAGCAGTATCCCCGGGCGTCTTGGCGAGCAGTACTTC | CASSIPGRLGEQYF
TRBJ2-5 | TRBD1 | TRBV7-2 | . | TGTGCCAGCAGCACAAGACAGGGCCAAGAGACCCAGTACTTC | CASSTRQGQETQYF
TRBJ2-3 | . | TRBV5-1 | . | TGCGCCAGCAGCTGGGCAAGGGACGGCGACACAGATACGCAGTATTTT | CASSWARDGDTDTQYF
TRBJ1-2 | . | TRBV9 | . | TGTGCCAGCAGCTCAAGAGGACAGAACTATGGCTACACCTTC | CASSSRGQNYGYTF
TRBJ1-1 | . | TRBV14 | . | TGTGCCAGCAGCCAAGTTTTCGAAGGTGAAGCTTTCTTT | CASSQVFEGEAFF